Listed here are 13 T cell receptor beta chains from one sample, sequenced in a study of T cell responses to AZD1222 COVID-19 vaccine. Here immunoSEQ multiplex PCR was the method, and the copy in TCRdb shows in-frame clones only, minus some. Of roughly 100,000 clones listed, 82% are singletons. Source: peripheral blood, taken on day 0 of AZD1222 vaccination. These receptors all stem from an adult in good health.

This clone appeared once. The CDR3 reads CASSLLRGRRYGYTF. CDR3 bases: TGTGCCAGCAGCTTGTTACGGGGGCGAAGGTATGGCTACACCTTC. V usage is TRBV5-4 and J usage is TRBJ1-2; possibly TRBD1 for D (6 bases). Germline CDR1 and CDR2: SGHNT and YYREEE (reference sequence). V was trimmed by 1 base and J by 5 bases, leaving 15 bases between them. The CDR3 is 15 amino acids.

This chain joins TRBV9 and TRBJ2-1; D might be TRBD2 (6 bases). V lost 3 bases to trimming and J lost 10 bases, with 17 bases between them. CDR3 size: 14 residues. Germline V gene data show CDR1 as SGDLS and CDR2 as YYNGEE. CDR3 sequence reads: CASSARRTTSEQFF. The CDR3 DNA sequence: TGTGCCAGCAGCGCACGAAGGACTACCTCAGAGCAGTTCTTC. Combining the CDR3 with reference TRBV9 and TRBJ2-1 gives the whole variable domain DSGVTQTPKHLITATGQRVTLRCSPRSGDLSVYWYQQSLDQGLQFLIQYYNGEERAKGNILERFSAQQFPDLHSELNLSSLELGDSALYFCASSARRTTSEQFFGPGTRLTVL.

This chain connects TRBV5-1 to TRBJ1-3; tentative D call: TRBD1 (5 bases). Germline lookup yields CDR1 SGHRS and CDR2 YFSETQ. V was clipped by 3 bases and J by 0 bases, with 10 bases between them. This CDR3 contains 15 residues. CDR3 sequence: CASSWGFSSGNTIYF. The CDR3 bases are TGCGCCAGCAGCTGGGGGTTCTCCTCTGGAAACACCATATATTTT.

V usage is TRBV4-1 and J usage is TRBJ1-2; possible D gene TRBD1, 6 bases. This CDR3 has 15 residues. Per germline, CDR1 MGHRA and CDR2 YSYEKL. The V gene lost 4 bases and the J gene lost 8 bases, with 20 bases spanning the gap. The CDR3 protein is CASSPNWDNLGGYTF. The CDR3 region has the DNA TGCGCCAGCAGCCCAAACTGGGACAACTTGGGGGGCTACACCTTC.

This clone was seen a handful of times. This chain joins TRBV4-1 and TRBJ1-5, with 9 positions matching TRBD1. V shed 4 bases and J 3 bases; nucleotides not matched to a gene: 4. Germline-derived CDR1 and CDR2 are MGHRA and YSYEKL. The CDR3 runs 15 residues. The chain's CDR3 is CASSPGQGINQPQHF. The CDR3 DNA follows: TGCGCCAGCAGCCCGGGACAGGGTATCAATCAGCCCCAGCATTTT.

The J gene is TRBJ1-1, the V gene TRBV9; 7 bases map to TRBD1. Germline lookup yields CDR1 SGDLS and CDR2 YYNGEE. With 3 bases clipped from V and 6 bases from J, the junction kept 8 bases outside the gene matches. The CDR3 runs to 14 residues. The DNA of the CDR3 is TGTGCCAGCAGCGCCAGTACAGGGGACCCTGAAGCTTTCTTT. It codes for CASSASTGDPEAFF.

The V call is TRBV7-9, the J call TRBJ2-2; TRBD1 might be the D (5 bases). Between the trimmed V and J ends, which lost 6 bases and 0 bases, there was a span of 8 bases. CDR3 length equals 14 residues. CDR1 and CDR2 from the germline V gene are SEHNR and FQNEAQ (reference sequence). The CDR3 DNA sequence: TGTGCCAGCAGTAGCAGGGCGAACACCGGGGAGCTGTTTTTT. Encoded protein: CASSSRANTGELFF.

This clone has only a few counts. The rearrangement uses TRBV2 and TRBJ2-2, with a weak D call TRBD2 (5 bases). Trimming removed 4 bases at V and 5 bases at J, with 14 bases between. This CDR3 comprises 15 residues. Per germline, CDR1 SNHLY and CDR2 FYNNEI. The CDR3 DNA sequence: TGTGCCAGCAGTGTTGAGGGCTTAGAAACCGGGGAGCTGTTTTTT. Protein: CASSVEGLETGELFF.

The V gene is TRBV7-8, the J gene TRBJ1-2; D uncertain. V lost 5 bases, J lost 3 bases, and 10 bases lay in between. The CDR3 totals 13 residues. Germline-derived CDR1 and CDR2 are SGHVS and FQNEAQ. CDR3 in DNA: TGTGCCAGCAGCCCAACAAGTGACTATGGCTACACCTTC. Translated, it gives CASSPTSDYGYTF.

This clone has only a few counts. V usage is TRBV4-3 and J usage is TRBJ1-3, with D possibly TRBD1 on 5 matching bases. The V end lost 4 bases, the J end lost 4 bases, and 17 bases lay between the germline ends. This CDR3 contains 16 residues. Looked up from germline, CDR1 is LGHNA and CDR2 is YSLEER. The CDR3 protein is CASSPSVGVEGNTIYF. Here the CDR3 DNA reads TGCGCCAGCAGCCCCTCGGTGGGGGTAGAGGGAAACACCATATATTTT.

The rearrangement links TRBV13 to TRBJ1-5, with a weak D call TRBD1 (5 bases). CDR3 length: 16 amino acids. V lost 1 base and J 1 base, leaving 11 bases between the germline ends. Looked up from germline, CDR1 is PRHDT and CDR2 is FYEKMQ (reference sequence). The CDR3 reads CASSLAGGVSNQPQHF. For the CDR3, the DNA is TGTGCCAGCAGCTTAGCGGGGGGGGTGAGCAATCAGCCCCAGCATTTT.

The J gene is TRBJ2-1, the V gene TRBV7-9; tentative D call: TRBD1 (6 bases). The germline V gene has CDR1 SEHNR and CDR2 FQNEAQ (reference sequence). Trimming cost V 8 bases and J 7 bases, with 21 bases left between them. CDR3 size: 15 residues. CDR3 loop: CASSKLGATRNEQFF. In nucleotides, the CDR3 is TGTGCCAGCTCTAAGTTGGGGGCCACCCGGAATGAGCAGTTCTTC.

The chain recombines TRBV19 with TRBJ1-6; D perhaps matches TRBD1 (6 bases). Trimming pared 11 bases from V and 11 bases from J, leaving 19 bases between. Germline V CDR1 and CDR2: LNHDA, SQIVND (reference sequence). This CDR3 is built from 13 residues. The CDR3 DNA is TGTGCCGGAGGAACAGGGCCGGGTACACCCCTCCACTTT. Protein sequence: CAGGTGPGTPLHF.